The text below deals with one T cell receptor (beta chain). As yet, its antigen is unknown. Assay used: immunoSEQ multiplex PCR; TCRdb lists only in-frame clones, some missing. Of over 100,000 clones in the sample, about 95% were seen once. Germline loops: CDR1 SGDLS, CDR2 YYNGEE. With 2 bases removed from V and 7 bases from J, the gap between germline ends came to 12 bases. The CDR3 runs to 14 residues. The data originate from a study of T cells in pancreatic ductal adenocarcinoma. Surgery without prior neoadjuvant therapy was the treatment of the selected pancreatic ductal adenocarcinoma patients. Study findings and constraints: Tumor and blood clonality did not differ significantly, about 0.1 versus 0.065. Tumors hold more CD45RO+ effector T cells, which may bias toward lower diversity.

The chain joins TRBV9 to TRBJ2-2, with D possibly TRBD2 on 6 matching bases. The sequence derives from a human donor with pancreatic ductal adenocarcinoma. Sequenced input: PBMCs. CDR3 protein: CASSVEGGVGELFF. The CDR3 DNA follows: TGTGCCAGCAGCGTCGAGGGAGGTGTCGGGGAGCTGTTTTTT.